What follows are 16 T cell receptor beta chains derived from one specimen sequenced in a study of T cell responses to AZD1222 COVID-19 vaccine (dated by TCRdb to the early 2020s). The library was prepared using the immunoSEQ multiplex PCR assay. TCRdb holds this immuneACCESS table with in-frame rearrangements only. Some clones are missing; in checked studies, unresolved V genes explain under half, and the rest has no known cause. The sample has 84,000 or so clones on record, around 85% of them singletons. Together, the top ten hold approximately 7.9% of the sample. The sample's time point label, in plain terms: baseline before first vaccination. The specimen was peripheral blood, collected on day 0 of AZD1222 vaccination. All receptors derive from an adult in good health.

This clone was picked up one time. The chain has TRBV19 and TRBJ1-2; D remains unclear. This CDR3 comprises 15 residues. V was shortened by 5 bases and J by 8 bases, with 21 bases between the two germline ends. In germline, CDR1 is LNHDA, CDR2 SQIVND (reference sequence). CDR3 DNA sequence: TGTGCCAGTAGTCAACGACCGGGTAATTCTATCGGCTACACCTTC. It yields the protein CASSQRPGNSIGYTF.

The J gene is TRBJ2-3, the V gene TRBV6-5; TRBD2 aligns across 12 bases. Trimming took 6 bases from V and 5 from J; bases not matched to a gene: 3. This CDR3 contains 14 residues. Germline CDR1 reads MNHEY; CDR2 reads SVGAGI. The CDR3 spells CASSRGLAGDTQYF. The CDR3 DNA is TGTGCCAGCAGCCGGGGACTAGCGGGAGATACGCAGTATTTT.

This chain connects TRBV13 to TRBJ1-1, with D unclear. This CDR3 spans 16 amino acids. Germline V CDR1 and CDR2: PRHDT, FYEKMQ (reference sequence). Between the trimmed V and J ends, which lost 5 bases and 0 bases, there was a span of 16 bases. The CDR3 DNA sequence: TGTGCCAGCAGCCCAACTAGCGTGGGGTTGAACACTGAAGCTTTCTTT. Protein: CASSPTSVGLNTEAFF.

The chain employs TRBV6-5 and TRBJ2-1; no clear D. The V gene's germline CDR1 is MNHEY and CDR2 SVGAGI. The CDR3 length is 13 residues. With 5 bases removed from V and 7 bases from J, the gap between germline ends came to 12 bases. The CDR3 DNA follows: TGTGCCAGCAGTCTCGGTTTGGTAAATGAGCAGTTCTTC. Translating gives CASSLGLVNEQFF.

In nucleotides, the CDR3 is TGTGCCAGCAGTTATCCCACTAGCGGGAGCTTCTCCTACGAGCAGTACTTC. Translating gives CASSYPTSGSFSYEQYF. This rearrangement joins TRBV6-2 or TRBV6-3 to TRBJ2-7; 11 nucleotides agree with TRBD2. The CDR3 is 17 amino acids. Germline V gene data show CDR1 as MNHEY and CDR2 as SVGEGT. The V and J ends lost 3 bases and 0 bases, in that order; junction bases with no gene match: 7.

CDR3 sequence (DNA): TGCGCCAGCAGCCAAGATCTGGGATTAGGCAATGAGCAGTTCTTC. Its protein is CASSQDLGLGNEQFF. The chain joins TRBV4-3 to TRBJ2-1, with D uncertain. The CDR3 length is 15 residues. With 0 bases removed from V and 6 bases from J, the gap between germline ends came to 12 bases. The germline V gene encodes CDR1 LGHNA and CDR2 YSLEER.

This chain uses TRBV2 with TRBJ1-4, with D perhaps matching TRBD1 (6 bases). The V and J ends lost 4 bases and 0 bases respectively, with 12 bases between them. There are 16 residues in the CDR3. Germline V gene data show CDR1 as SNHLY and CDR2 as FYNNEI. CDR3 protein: CASSAGSGATNEKLFF. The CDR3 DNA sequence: TGTGCCAGCAGTGCGGGGTCAGGGGCAACTAATGAAAAACTGTTTTTT.

The CDR3 region has the DNA TGCGCCAGCAGCCGCGTCCCGGGAGGGGACAATGAGCAGTTCTTC. It specifies CASSRVPGGDNEQFF. The V call is TRBV5-1, the J call TRBJ2-1, with TRBD2 matching 8 bases. Losses at the gene ends were 4 bases for V and 5 bases for J; bases not matched to a gene: 8. The CDR3 contains 15 residues. CDR1 is SGHRS and CDR2 is YFSETQ in the germline V gene.

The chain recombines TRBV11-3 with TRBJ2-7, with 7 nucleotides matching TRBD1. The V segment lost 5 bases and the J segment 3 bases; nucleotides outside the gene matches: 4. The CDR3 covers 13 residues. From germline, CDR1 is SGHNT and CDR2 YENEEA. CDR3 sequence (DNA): TGTGCCAGCAGCCAGGGACAGATCTACGAGCAGTACTTC. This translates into CASSQGQIYEQYF.

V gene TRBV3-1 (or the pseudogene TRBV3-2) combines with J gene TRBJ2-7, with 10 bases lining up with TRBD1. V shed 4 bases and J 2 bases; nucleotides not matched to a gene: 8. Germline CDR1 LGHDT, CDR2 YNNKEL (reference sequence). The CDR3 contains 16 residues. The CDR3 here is CASSPKGGTGAYEQYF. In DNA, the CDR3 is TGTGCCAGCAGCCCGAAAGGTGGGACAGGGGCCTACGAGCAGTACTTC.

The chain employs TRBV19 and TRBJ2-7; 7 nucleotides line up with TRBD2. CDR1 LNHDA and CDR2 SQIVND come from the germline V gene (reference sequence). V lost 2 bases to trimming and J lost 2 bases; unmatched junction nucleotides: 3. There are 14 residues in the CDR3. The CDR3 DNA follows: TGTGCCAGTAGTATATACGCGGGGGCCTACGAGCAGTACTTC. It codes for CASSIYAGAYEQYF.

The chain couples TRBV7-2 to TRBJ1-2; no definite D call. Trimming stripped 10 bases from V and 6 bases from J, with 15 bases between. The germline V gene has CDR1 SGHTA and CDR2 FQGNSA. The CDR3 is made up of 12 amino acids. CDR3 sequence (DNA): TGTGCCATTACGCGCGGGAGGGATGGCTACACCTTC. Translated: CAITRGRDGYTF.

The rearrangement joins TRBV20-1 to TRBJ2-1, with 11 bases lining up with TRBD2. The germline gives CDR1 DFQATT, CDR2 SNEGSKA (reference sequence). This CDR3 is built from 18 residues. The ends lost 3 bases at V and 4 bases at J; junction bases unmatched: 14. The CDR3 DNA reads TGCAGTGCTAGTTGGGCTCGTCGCGGGACTAGCGGATACAATGAGCAGTTCTTC. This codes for CSASWARRGTSGYNEQFF.

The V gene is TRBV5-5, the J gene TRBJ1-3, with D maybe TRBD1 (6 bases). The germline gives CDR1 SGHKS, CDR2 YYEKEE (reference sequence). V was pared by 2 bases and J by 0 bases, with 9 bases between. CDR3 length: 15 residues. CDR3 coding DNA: TGTGCCAGCAGCTTTAGGGGGGACTCTGGAAACACCATATATTTT. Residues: CASSFRGDSGNTIYF.

CDR3 loop: CASGLAGAGYGYNEQFF. CDR3 DNA: TGTGCCAGTGGACTAGCGGGAGCAGGGTACGGCTACAATGAGCAGTTCTTC. The gene calls are TRBV10-3 and TRBJ2-1, with TRBD2 identical over 13 bases. V trimming: 10 bases; J trimming: 3 bases; junction bases outside the gene matches: 12. Germline V CDR1 and CDR2: ENHRY, SYGVKD. CDR3 length: 17 residues.

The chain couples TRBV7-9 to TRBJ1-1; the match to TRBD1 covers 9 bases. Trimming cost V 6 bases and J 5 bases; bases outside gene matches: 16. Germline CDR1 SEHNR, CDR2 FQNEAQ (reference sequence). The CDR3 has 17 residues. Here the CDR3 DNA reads TGTGCCAGCAGGGGAGCGGGAGCCGGGACAGGGACGACTGAAGCTTTCTTT. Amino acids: CASRGAGAGTGTTEAFF.